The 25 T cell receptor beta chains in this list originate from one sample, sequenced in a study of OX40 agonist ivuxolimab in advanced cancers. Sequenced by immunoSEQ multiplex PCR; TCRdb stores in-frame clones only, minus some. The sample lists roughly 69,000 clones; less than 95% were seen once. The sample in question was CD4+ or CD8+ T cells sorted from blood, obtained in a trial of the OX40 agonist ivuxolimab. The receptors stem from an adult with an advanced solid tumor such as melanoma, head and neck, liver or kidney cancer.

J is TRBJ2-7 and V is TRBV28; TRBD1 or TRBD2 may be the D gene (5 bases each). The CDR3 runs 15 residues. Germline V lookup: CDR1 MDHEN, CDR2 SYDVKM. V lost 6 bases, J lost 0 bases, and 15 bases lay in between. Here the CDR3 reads CASSSPGPSSYEQYF. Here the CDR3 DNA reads TGTGCCAGCAGCTCCCCGGGACCCAGCTCCTACGAGCAGTACTTC. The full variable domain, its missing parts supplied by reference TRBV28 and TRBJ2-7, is DVKVTQSSRYLVKRTGEKVFLECVQDMDHENMFWYRQDPGLGLRLIYFSYDVKMKEKGDIPEGYSVSREKKERFSLILESASTNQTSMYLCASSSPGPSSYEQYFGPGTRLTVT.

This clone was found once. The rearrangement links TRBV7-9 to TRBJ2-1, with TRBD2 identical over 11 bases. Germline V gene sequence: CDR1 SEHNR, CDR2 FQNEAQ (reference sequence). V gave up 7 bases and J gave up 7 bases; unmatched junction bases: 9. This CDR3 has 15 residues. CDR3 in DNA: TGTGCCAGCACCATTGGGACTAGCGGAGGGAATGAGCAGTTCTTC. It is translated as CASTIGTSGGNEQFF.

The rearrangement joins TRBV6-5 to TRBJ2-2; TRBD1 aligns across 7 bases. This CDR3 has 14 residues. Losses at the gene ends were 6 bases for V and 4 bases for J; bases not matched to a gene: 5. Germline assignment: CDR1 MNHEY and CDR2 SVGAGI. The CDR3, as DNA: TGTGCCAGCAGCCCCACAGGGGTCACCGGGGAGCTGTTTTTT. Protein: CASSPTGVTGELFF.

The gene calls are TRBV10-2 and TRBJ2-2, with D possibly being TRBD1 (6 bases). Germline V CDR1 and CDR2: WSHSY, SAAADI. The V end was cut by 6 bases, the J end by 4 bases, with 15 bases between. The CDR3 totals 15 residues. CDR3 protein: CASRNRVGGTGELFF. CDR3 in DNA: TGCGCCAGCAGGAACAGGGTAGGAGGCACCGGGGAGCTGTTTTTT.

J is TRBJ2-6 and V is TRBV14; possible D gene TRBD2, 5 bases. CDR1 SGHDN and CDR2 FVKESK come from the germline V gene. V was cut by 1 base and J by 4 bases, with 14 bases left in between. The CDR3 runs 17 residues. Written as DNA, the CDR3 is TGTGCCAGCAGCCAAGGGGAGAAGTTATCGGGGGCCAACGTCCTGACTTTC. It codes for CASSQGEKLSGANVLTF.

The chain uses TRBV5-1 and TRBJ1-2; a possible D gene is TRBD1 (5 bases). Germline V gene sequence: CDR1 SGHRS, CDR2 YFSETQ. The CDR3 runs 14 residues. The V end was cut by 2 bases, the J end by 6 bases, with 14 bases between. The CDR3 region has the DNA TGCGCCAGCAGCTTTGGGCAGGGCGGGGATGGCTACACCTTC. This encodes CASSFGQGGDGYTF.

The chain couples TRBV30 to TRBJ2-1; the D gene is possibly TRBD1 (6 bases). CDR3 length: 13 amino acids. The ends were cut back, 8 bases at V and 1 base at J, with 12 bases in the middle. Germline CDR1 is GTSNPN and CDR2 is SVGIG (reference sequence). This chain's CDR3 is CATSGASYNEQFF. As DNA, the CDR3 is TGTGCCACCTCAGGGGCTTCCTACAATGAGCAGTTCTTC.

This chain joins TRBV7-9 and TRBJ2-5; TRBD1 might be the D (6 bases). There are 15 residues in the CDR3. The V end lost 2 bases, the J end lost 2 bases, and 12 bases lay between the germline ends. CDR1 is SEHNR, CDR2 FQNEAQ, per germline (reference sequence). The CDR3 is CASSLSDRQQETQYF. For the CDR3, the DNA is TGTGCCAGCAGCTTATCAGACAGGCAACAAGAGACCCAGTACTTC.

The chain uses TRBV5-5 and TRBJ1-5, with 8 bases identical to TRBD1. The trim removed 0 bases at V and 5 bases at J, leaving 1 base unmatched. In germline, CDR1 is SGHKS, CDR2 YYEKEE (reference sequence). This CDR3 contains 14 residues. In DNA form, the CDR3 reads TGTGCCAGCAGCTTGGTGACAGGGGATCAGCCCCAGCATTTT. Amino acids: CASSLVTGDQPQHF.

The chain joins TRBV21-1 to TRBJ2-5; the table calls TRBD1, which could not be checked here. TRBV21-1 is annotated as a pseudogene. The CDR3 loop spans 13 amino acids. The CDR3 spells CASGQGAAETQYF. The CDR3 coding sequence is TGTGCCAGCGGACAGGGGGCGGCGGAGACCCAGTACTTC.

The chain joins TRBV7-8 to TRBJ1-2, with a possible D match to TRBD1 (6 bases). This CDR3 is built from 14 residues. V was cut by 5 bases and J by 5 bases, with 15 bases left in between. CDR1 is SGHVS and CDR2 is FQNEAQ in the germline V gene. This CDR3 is CASSLKGGTYGYTF. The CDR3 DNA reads TGTGCCAGCAGCCTAAAGGGGGGGACGTATGGCTACACCTTC.

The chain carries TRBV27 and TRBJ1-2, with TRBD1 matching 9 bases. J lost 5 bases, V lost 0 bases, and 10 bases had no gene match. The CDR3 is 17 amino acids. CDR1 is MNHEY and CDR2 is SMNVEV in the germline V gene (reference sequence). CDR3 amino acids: CASSLSLPGQGIYGYTF. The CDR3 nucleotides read TGTGCCAGCAGTTTATCACTCCCGGGACAGGGAATTTATGGCTACACCTTC.

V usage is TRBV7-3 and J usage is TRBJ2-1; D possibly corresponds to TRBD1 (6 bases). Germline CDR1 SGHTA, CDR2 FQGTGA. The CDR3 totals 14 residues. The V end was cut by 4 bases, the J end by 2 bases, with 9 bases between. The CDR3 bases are TGTGCCAGCAGCTGGGGACACACCTACAATGAGCAGTTCTTC. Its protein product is CASSWGHTYNEQFF.

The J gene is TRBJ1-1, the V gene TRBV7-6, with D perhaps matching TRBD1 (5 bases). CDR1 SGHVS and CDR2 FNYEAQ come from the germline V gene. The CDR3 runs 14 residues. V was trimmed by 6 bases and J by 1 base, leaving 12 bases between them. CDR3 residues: CASRQGQGNTEAFF. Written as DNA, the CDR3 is TGTGCCAGCAGGCAAGGCCAGGGGAACACTGAAGCTTTCTTT. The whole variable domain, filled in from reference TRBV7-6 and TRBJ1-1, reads GAGVSQSPRYKVTKRGQDVALRCDPISGHVSLYWYRQALGQGPEFLTYFNYEAQQDKSGLPNDRFSAERPEGSISTLTIQRTEQRDSAMYRCASRQGQGNTEAFFGQGTRLTVV.

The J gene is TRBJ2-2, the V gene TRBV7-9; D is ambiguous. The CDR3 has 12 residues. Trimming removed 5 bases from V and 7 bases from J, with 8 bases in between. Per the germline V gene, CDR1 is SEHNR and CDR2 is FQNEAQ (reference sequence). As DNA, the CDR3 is TGTGCCAGCAGCCATGAGCTCGGGGAGCTGTTTTTT. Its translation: CASSHELGELFF.

CDR3 sequence reads: CASSLEYHEQYF. In DNA, the CDR3 is TGCGCCAGCAGCTTGGAGTACCACGAGCAGTACTTC. The rearrangement joins TRBV5-1 to TRBJ2-5; D gene uncertain. Near its end, the DNA agrees better with TRBJ2-7, so the J call may be wrong. CDR3 length: 12 residues. The germline V gene encodes CDR1 SGHRS and CDR2 YFSETQ.

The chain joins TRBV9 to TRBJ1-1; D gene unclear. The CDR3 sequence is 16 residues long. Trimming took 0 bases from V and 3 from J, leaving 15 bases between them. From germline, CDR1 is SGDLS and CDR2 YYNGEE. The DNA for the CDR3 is TGTGCCAGCAGCGTAGGTACTTATACACCGGACACTGAAGCTTTCTTT. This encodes CASSVGTYTPDTEAFF.

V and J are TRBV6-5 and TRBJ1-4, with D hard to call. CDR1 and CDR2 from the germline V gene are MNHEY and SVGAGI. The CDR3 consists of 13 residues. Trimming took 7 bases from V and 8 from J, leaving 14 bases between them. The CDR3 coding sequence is TGTGCCAGCAAGCAGGAGGGAGGCGAAAAACTGTTTTTT. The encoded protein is CASKQEGGEKLFF.

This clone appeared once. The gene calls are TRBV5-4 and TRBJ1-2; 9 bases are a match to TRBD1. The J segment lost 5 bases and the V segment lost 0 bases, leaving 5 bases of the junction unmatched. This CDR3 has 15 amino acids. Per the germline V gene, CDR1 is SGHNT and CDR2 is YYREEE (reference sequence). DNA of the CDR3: TGTGCCAGCAGCTTGGGGACAGGGGAGGGATATGGCTACACCTTC. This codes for CASSLGTGEGYGYTF.

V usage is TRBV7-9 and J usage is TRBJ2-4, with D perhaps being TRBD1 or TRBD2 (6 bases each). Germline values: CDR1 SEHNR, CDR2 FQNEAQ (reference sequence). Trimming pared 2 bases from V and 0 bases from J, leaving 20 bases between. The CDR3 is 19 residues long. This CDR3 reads CASSLSTQLGGLAKNIQYF. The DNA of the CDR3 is TGTGCCAGCAGCTTATCTACTCAACTCGGGGGCCTAGCCAAAAACATTCAGTACTTC.

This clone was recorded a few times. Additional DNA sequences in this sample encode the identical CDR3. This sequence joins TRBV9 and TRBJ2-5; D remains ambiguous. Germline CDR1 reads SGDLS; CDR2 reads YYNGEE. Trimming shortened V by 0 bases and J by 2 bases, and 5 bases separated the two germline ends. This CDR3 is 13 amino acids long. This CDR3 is CASSVGRQETQYF. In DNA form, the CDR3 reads TGTGCCAGCAGCGTAGGCAGGCAAGAGACCCAGTACTTC.

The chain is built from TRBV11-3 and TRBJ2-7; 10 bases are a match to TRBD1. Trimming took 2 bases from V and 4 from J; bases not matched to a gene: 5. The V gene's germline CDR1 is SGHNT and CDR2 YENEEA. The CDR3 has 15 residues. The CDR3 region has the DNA TGTGCCAGCAGCTTAACCGGGACAGGGGTTTACGAGCAGTACTTC. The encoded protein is CASSLTGTGVYEQYF. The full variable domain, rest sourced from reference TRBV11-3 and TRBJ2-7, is EAGVVQSPRYKIIEKKQPVAFWCNPISGHNTLYWYLQNLGQGPELLIRYENEEAVDDSQLPKDRFSAERLKGVDSTLKIQPAELGDSAVYLCASSLTGTGVYEQYFGPGTRLTVT.

The CDR3 bases are TGTGCCAGCAGCCCAGAGACTAGCGGGATCTACGAGCAGTACTTC. This gives the protein CASSPETSGIYEQYF. This chain uses TRBV9 with TRBJ2-7, with 11 bases that match TRBD2. The CDR3 totals 15 residues. V dropped 4 bases and J dropped 3; count of bases not matched to a gene: 6. Germline loops: CDR1 SGDLS, CDR2 YYNGEE.

CDR3 amino acids: CASTLGQGEIYGYTF. The CDR3 DNA reads TGTGCCAGCACCCTTGGACAGGGGGAAATTTATGGCTACACCTTC. The rearrangement links TRBV6-1 to TRBJ1-2, with 10 positions matching TRBD1. The V gene end was trimmed by 7 bases and the J gene end by 5 bases; junction bases not matched to a gene: 10. This CDR3 contains 15 residues. From germline, CDR1 is MNHNS and CDR2 SASEGT.

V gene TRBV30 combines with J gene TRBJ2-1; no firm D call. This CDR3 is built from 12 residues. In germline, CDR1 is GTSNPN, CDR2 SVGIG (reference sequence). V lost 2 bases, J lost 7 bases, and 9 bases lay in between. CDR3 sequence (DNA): TGTGCCTGGAGTACGTCGAGGAATGAGCAGTTCTTC. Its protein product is CAWSTSRNEQFF.